What follows describes a single T cell receptor beta chain. Its matching antigen is unknown. The entry originates in a study of T cell responses to AZD1222 COVID-19 vaccine. Broader study findings: Clonal diversity was possibly underestimated, and white British individuals and females predominated among donors.

The CDR3 is made up of 14 amino acids. From germline, CDR1 is MNHEY and CDR2 SVGAGI. Trimming stripped 6 bases from V and 1 base from J, with 12 bases between. Produced via immunoSEQ multiplex PCR; TCRdb's table is partial and in-frame only. The sample lists about 100,000 clones, over 75% seen once, with 2.8% in the top ten. The material was peripheral blood, obtained on day 0 of AZD1222 vaccination. The V call is TRBV6-5, the J call TRBJ2-5, with D perhaps matching TRBD2 (5 bases). This TCR was recovered from an adult in good health. This CDR3 is CASSPIAIQETQYF. The CDR3, as DNA: TGTGCCAGCAGCCCGATAGCGATCCAAGAGACCCAGTACTTC.